This T cell receptor (beta chain) was sequenced in a study of T cells in Graves' hyperthyroidism and ophthalmopathy. From RNA transcripts, TCR beta CDR3 regions were amplified. When the TCR CDR3 underwent first-round RT-PCR, the HTBI primer set was used. MiXCR, run by TCRdb on the multiplex PCR reads, gives a single entry per CDR3 protein. The table shows around 340,000 distinct CDR3 sequences, with 15% to 20% occurring only once. This clonotype was counted at least ten times. The receptor's source is a middle-aged woman with Graves' ophthalmopathy. Sequencing input: blood.

DNA for the CDR3: TGTGCCAGCAGTCGGACAAGATTGAACACTGAAGCTTTCTTT. Translated, it gives CASSRTRLNTEAFF. The rearrangement links TRBV28 to TRBJ1-1, with a possible D match to TRBD1 (5 bases). CDR1 and CDR2 (germline): MDHEN, SYDVKM. CDR3 length equals 14 residues. V was shortened by 5 bases and J by 0 bases, with 10 bases between the two germline ends.